These 18 T cell receptor beta chains were sequenced from one sample in a study of cytomegalovirus exposure and HLA in healthy donors. The PCR made use of 60 Vbeta and 13 Jbeta primers. Data came from immunoSEQ multiplex PCR; TCRdb stores just in-frame clones and leaves some out. The sample shows over 150,000 clones, over 75% of them seen only once. Sequenced sample: PBMCs. The receptors originated from a woman between 45 and 65 years old in good health and CMV-seropositive.

The chain is built from TRBV7-9 and TRBJ1-2; perhaps TRBD1 as D (5 bases). Germline V gives CDR1 SEHNR, CDR2 FQNEAQ (reference sequence). V lost 3 bases to trimming and J lost 7 bases, with 12 bases between them. The CDR3 is 13 residues long. The CDR3, as DNA: TGTGCCAGCAGCTTCGGTCAGGGCAGTGGCTACACCTTC. The encoded protein is CASSFGQGSGYTF. The complete variable domain, with remaining parts taken from reference TRBV7-9 and TRBJ1-2, reads DTGVSQNPRHKITKRGQNVTFRCDPISEHNRLYWYRQTLGQGPEFLTYFQNEAQLEKSRLLSDRFSAERPKGSFSTLEIQRTEQGDSAMYLCASSFGQGSGYTFGSGTRLTVV.

This clone has a single count. This chain links TRBV28 with TRBJ1-2; D gene uncertain. The V end lost 3 bases, the J end lost 8 bases, and 13 bases lay between the germline ends. The CDR3 is made up of 13 amino acids. Germline-derived CDR1 and CDR2 are MDHEN and SYDVKM. CDR3 loop: CASSLPHGLGYTF. CDR3 in DNA: TGTGCCAGCAGTTTGCCCCACGGACTGGGCTACACCTTC.

As for this clone: An end of the junction does not agree with germline; a read error may underlie this. The DNA for the CDR3 is TGTGCCAACAGTGAAGGTTGGGCGGGGGGCTACGAGCAGTACTTC. It translates to CANSEGWAGGYEQYF. The chain carries TRBV6-1 and TRBJ2-7; 8 positions match TRBD2. CDR1 and CDR2 (germline): MNHNS, SASEGT. The CDR3 is 15 residues long.

V usage is TRBV6-5 and J usage is TRBJ1-5; 10 nucleotides agree with TRBD1. The trim removed 6 bases at V and 4 bases at J, leaving 6 bases unmatched. The germline CDR1 and CDR2 sequences are MNHEY and SVGAGI. The CDR3 is 15 residues long. DNA for the CDR3: TGTGCCAGCAGCCCCGACAGGGGGCCGAATCAGCCCCAGCATTTT. This gives the protein CASSPDRGPNQPQHF.

The chain has TRBV29-1 and TRBJ2-1, with D possibly TRBD1 on 6 matching bases. Germline V gene lookup returns CDR1 SQVTM and CDR2 ANQGSEA. The CDR3 loop spans 17 amino acids. Trimming took off 5 bases at V and 1 base at J, with 21 bases between the two ends. The CDR3 here is CSVIGVRGLGSYNEQFF. CDR3 DNA sequence: TGCAGCGTTATCGGGGTCAGGGGCCTGGGATCCTACAATGAGCAGTTCTTC.

The V and J genes are TRBV2 and TRBJ2-5, with 7 positions matching TRBD2. The V and J ends lost 2 bases and 4 bases, in that order; junction bases with no gene match: 1. Per the germline V gene, CDR1 is SNHLY and CDR2 is FYNNEI. The CDR3 is made up of 13 amino acids. The CDR3 reads CASSEWGGETQYF. Written as DNA, the CDR3 is TGTGCCAGCAGTGAATGGGGGGGAGAGACCCAGTACTTC.

The chain uses TRBV19 and TRBJ1-1; the D gene is possibly TRBD1 (6 bases). The CDR3 has 15 residues. Looked up from germline, CDR1 is LNHDA and CDR2 is SQIVND (reference sequence). Trimming took 3 bases from V and 0 from J, leaving 11 bases between them. CDR3 nucleotide sequence: TGTGCCAGTAGTATCCCCGGACAGTTGAACACTGAAGCTTTCTTT. Protein product: CASSIPGQLNTEAFF.

The chain couples TRBV6-5 to TRBJ2-7, with D possibly TRBD1 on 6 matching bases. Germline V lookup: CDR1 MNHEY, CDR2 SVGAGI. This CDR3 has 15 residues. Trimming took 6 bases from V and 2 from J, leaving 17 bases between them. The chain's CDR3 is CASSRRRRGTYEQYF. The DNA for the CDR3 is TGTGCCAGCAGCCGACGACGCAGGGGAACCTACGAGCAGTACTTC.

The chain is built from TRBV5-1 and TRBJ1-2; TRBD1 is a possible D gene (6 bases). The V end was cut by 0 bases, the J end by 2 bases, with 14 bases between. CDR1 SGHRS and CDR2 YFSETQ come from the germline V gene. The CDR3 sequence is 16 residues long. Written as DNA, the CDR3 is TGCGCCAGCAGCTTGGAGGTGGGGGCGCAGAACTATGGCTACACCTTC. Protein sequence: CASSLEVGAQNYGYTF.

The chain employs TRBV7-2 and TRBJ2-7; D possibly corresponds to TRBD1 (5 bases). The germline V gene has CDR1 SGHTA and CDR2 FQGNSA. CDR3 size: 13 residues. Trimming took off 1 base at V and 2 bases at J, with 6 bases between the two ends. The CDR3 reads CASSLDRTYEQYF. CDR3 coding DNA: TGTGCCAGCAGCTTAGACAGGACCTACGAGCAGTACTTC.

This clone was seen more than once but under ten times. This CDR3 is CASSSTGVNTEAFF. The CDR3 region has the DNA TGTGCCAGCAGCTCAACCGGGGTGAACACTGAAGCTTTCTTT. This chain uses TRBV12-1 with TRBJ1-1. TRBV12-1 is listed as a pseudogene. The CDR3 contains 14 residues.

The CDR3 loop reads CASTRGQGHPYGYTF. CDR3 DNA sequence: TGTGCCAGCACCCGAGGGCAGGGACACCCCTATGGCTACACCTTC. This chain joins TRBV28 and TRBJ1-2, with D maybe TRBD1 (6 bases). This CDR3 is 15 amino acids long. V dropped 7 bases and J dropped 4 bases, with 19 bases sitting between them. Germline V gene lookup returns CDR1 MDHEN and CDR2 SYDVKM.

This sequence joins TRBV19 and TRBJ2-1; a weak D match, TRBD1 (5 bases). The CDR3 extends over 11 amino acids. Looked up from germline, CDR1 is LNHDA and CDR2 is SQIVND (reference sequence). The CDR3: CRGRRIYEQFF. CDR3 DNA: TGTAGGGGCCGGAGAATCTATGAGCAGTTCTTC.

The rearrangement joins TRBV27 to TRBJ1-1; D call uncertain. The V gene's germline CDR1 is MNHEY and CDR2 SMNVEV (reference sequence). This CDR3 is built from 15 residues. The ends were cut back, 6 bases at V and 4 bases at J, with 18 bases in the middle. Written as DNA, the CDR3 is TGTGCCAGCAGAGCCGCTCCCGCGGGAGGCACTGAAGCTTTCTTT. Translated: CASRAAPAGGTEAFF.

The rearrangement uses TRBV18 and TRBJ2-5, with a tentative D call TRBD2 (7 bases). CDR3 length equals 14 residues. The V end lost 4 bases, the J end lost 3 bases, and 12 bases lay between the germline ends. Germline CDR1 and CDR2: KGHSH and LQKENI. The chain's CDR3 is CASSRTGREETQYF. DNA of the CDR3: TGTGCCAGCTCACGAACAGGGAGGGAAGAGACCCAGTACTTC.

The rearrangement links TRBV28 to TRBJ2-7, with TRBD1 as a possible D gene (6 bases). V lost 7 bases, J lost 5 bases, and 21 bases lay in between. CDR1 and CDR2 from the germline V gene are MDHEN and SYDVKM. The CDR3 runs 15 residues. The CDR3 spells CASTPPGARWNEQYF. CDR3 nucleotide sequence: TGTGCCAGCACTCCCCCAGGGGCAAGATGGAACGAGCAGTACTTC.

This clone was observed a handful of times. In DNA, the CDR3 is TGTGCCAGCTTCCCCAGGGCAGGGGGCCGGTATGGCTACACCTTC. This translates into CASFPRAGGRYGYTF. The gene calls are TRBV6-5 and TRBJ1-2, with TRBD1 matching 8 bases. CDR3 length: 15 amino acids. CDR1 and CDR2 from the germline V gene are MNHEY and SVGAGI. V shed 8 bases and J 5 bases; nucleotides not matched to a gene: 13.

As DNA, the CDR3 is TGTGCCAGCAGTTACCGGGGAGGGACCACAGATACGCAGTATTTT. Protein sequence: CASSYRGGTTDTQYF. This chain connects TRBV6-5 to TRBJ2-3, with 7 bases that match TRBD2. The CDR3 spans 15 residues. Germline CDR1 reads MNHEY; CDR2 reads SVGAGI. V lost 2 bases and J lost 2; bases outside the gene matches: 4.